A selection of T cell receptor beta chains follows, all from one sample in a study of cytomegalovirus exposure and HLA in healthy donors. The table came from immunoSEQ multiplex PCR; TCRdb's copy has only in-frame clones and leaves some out. The sample consists of roughly 150,000 clones, around 84% of them appearing once. Source material: PBMCs. Receptors were obtained from a boy under 10 years old in good health and CMV-seronegative. The CDR3 runs from the conserved cysteine through the conserved F or W. A D gene is named only where the DNA matches it firmly. Size is omitted from some rows. Given values are once, few, many or a class for expanded clones.

d_call,j_call,clone_size,v_call,cdr3_aa,cdr3_nt
TRBD1,TRBJ2-3,-,TRBV5-1,CASSQQGTDTQYF,TGCGCCAGCAGCCAACAGGGGACAGATACGCAGTATTTT
TRBD2,TRBJ2-7,-,TRBV11-3,CASSPGLAETYEQYF,TGTGCCAGCAGCCCGGGACTAGCGGAGACCTACGAGCAGTACTTC
-,TRBJ1-5,once,TRBV2,CASSRTAYSNQPQHF,TGTGCCAGCAGCAGGACAGCGTATAGCAATCAGCCCCAGCATTTT
-,TRBJ1-2,-,TRBV5-1,CASSRGGQGPYGYTF,TGCGCCAGCAGCCGGGGGGGGCAGGGTCCCTATGGCTACACCTTC
-,TRBJ1-2,-,TRBV19,CASKSGASDYGYTF,TGTGCCAGCAAAAGCGGGGCCTCTGACTATGGCTACACCTTC
-,TRBJ1-1,-,TRBV18,CASSPPRARNTEAFF,TGTGCCAGCTCACCACCCAGGGCTAGGAACACTGAAGCTTTCTTT
-,TRBJ2-1,-,TRBV11-3,CASSLTGSYNEQFF,TGTGCCAGCAGCTTGACGGGCTCCTACAATGAGCAGTTCTTC
-,TRBJ1-1,few,TRBV6-1,CASTVGRGMNTEAFF,TGTGCCAGCACCGTAGGGAGAGGGATGAACACTGAAGCTTTCTTT
TRBD2,TRBJ2-7,-,TRBV7-8,CASSLDPGTNLYEQYF,TGTGCCAGCAGCTTAGATCCCGGGACTAACCTGTACGAGCAGTACTTC
-,TRBJ1-1,-,TRBV30,CAQGGGDGRNTEAFF,TGTGCCCAAGGGGGGGGCGACGGGAGAAACACTGAAGCTTTCTTT
TRBD1,TRBJ1-2,-,TRBV2,CASSGYRGLGQGYTF,TGTGCCAGCAGTGGCTACAGGGGGCTCGGGCAAGGCTACACCTTC
TRBD1,TRBJ2-7,-,TRBV7-9,CSITPDRGHEQYF,TGTTCCATAACACCGGACAGGGGGCACGAGCAGTACTTC
-,TRBJ2-7,-,TRBV30,CASQVSYEQYF,TGTGCCTCACAGGTATCCTACGAGCAGTACTTC
-,TRBJ2-7,few,TRBV4-3,CASIQEPKGAYEQYF,TGCGCCAGCATCCAAGAGCCGAAGGGGGCCTACGAGCAGTACTTC
-,TRBJ2-1,-,TRBV5-3,CARSLDAGTTKNNEQFF,TGTGCCAGAAGCTTGGACGCGGGAACGACTAAAAACAATGAGCAGTTCTTC
TRBD2,TRBJ2-7,-,TRBV6-1,CASSVGLGLAGDYEQYF,TGTGCCAGCAGTGTAGGATTGGGACTAGCGGGAGACTACGAGCAGTACTTC
-,TRBJ1-3,-,TRBV12-5,CASGLVWSGTNSGNTIYF,TGTGCTAGTGGTTTGGTTTGGAGTGGGACAAACTCTGGAAACACCATATATTTT
-,TRBJ2-3,-,TRBV12-5,CASGLGQSDTQYF,TGTGCTAGTGGTTTGGGACAGTCAGATACGCAGTATTTT
TRBD2,TRBJ2-3,-,TRBV7-6,CASSLGTSVTDTQYF,TGTGCCAGCAGCCTTGGGACTAGCGTAACAGATACGCAGTATTTT
-,TRBJ1-3,once,TRBV4-3,CASSQVSGLLGNTIYF,TGCGCCAGCAGCCAAGTTTCAGGGCTTTTAGGAAACACCATATATTTT
-,TRBJ2-7,-,TRBV5-4,CASSSLPGLSYEQYF,TGTGCCAGCAGCTCATTACCAGGGCTCTCCTACGAGCAGTACTTC
TRBD1,TRBJ1-3,-,TRBV13,CASSSDRGLENTIYF,TGTGCCAGCAGCTCGGACAGGGGATTAGAAAACACCATATATTTT
TRBD1,TRBJ2-1,-,TRBV7-8,CASSLGQGSYNEQFF,TGTGCCAGCAGCTTAGGACAGGGTTCCTACAATGAGCAGTTCTTC
-,TRBJ2-3,-,TRBV5-1,CASSSGAPNTDTQYF,TGCGCCAGCAGCTCGGGTGCTCCGAACACAGATACGCAGTATTTT
TRBD2,TRBJ2-1,few,TRBV27,CASSPGGGPSSYNEQFF,TGTGCCAGCAGTCCCGGCGGGGGGCCTTCATCCTACAATGAGCAGTTCTTC
-,TRBJ2-2,-,TRBV6-5,CASSYSETGELFF,TGTGCCAGCAGTTACTCAGAGACCGGGGAGCTGTTTTTT
-,TRBJ2-5,-,TRBV27,CASSFAHRVYQETQYF,TGTGCCAGCAGTTTTGCCCACAGGGTGTACCAAGAGACCCAGTACTTC
-,TRBJ1-2,-,TRBV4-3,CASSQDIAGLYGYTF,TGCGCCAGCAGCCAAGATATTGCAGGCCTCTATGGCTACACCTTC
-,TRBJ2-5,-,TRBV6-5,CASSPHLERQETQYF,TGTGCCAGCAGTCCCCATCTAGAAAGACAAGAGACCCAGTACTTC
-,TRBJ1-5,-,TRBV30,CAWSVDSLNQPQHF,TGTGCCTGGAGTGTCGACAGTCTCAATCAGCCCCAGCATTTT
TRBD1,TRBJ1-1,-,TRBV4-2,CASSQDLHRGENTEAFF,TGTGCCAGCAGCCAAGATCTTCACAGGGGTGAAAACACTGAAGCTTTCTTT
-,TRBJ1-1,-,TRBV19,CASSIARGGSEAFF,TGTGCCAGTAGTATAGCCCGTGGGGGCTCTGAAGCTTTCTTT
-,TRBJ1-3,-,TRBV4-2,CASSQDLTLGNTIYF,TGTGCCAGCAGCCAAGATTTAACCCTAGGAAACACCATATATTTT
-,TRBJ2-1,-,TRBV11-3,CASSLEKWTSRSEQFF,TGTGCCAGCAGCTTAGAAAAATGGACATCTAGGAGTGAGCAGTTCTTC
-,TRBJ2-7,-,TRBV6-6,CASKGRAPPEQYF,TGTGCCAGCAAGGGCAGGGCTCCGCCCGAGCAGTACTTC
-,TRBJ1-2,-,TRBV25-1,CASSEAPAGYNYGYTF,TGTGCCAGCAGTGAAGCCCCCGCGGGATATAACTATGGCTACACCTTC
TRBD2,TRBJ2-3,-,TRBV7-2,CASTPGGDRTDTQYF,TGTGCCAGCACCCCGGGGGGTGATAGGACAGATACGCAGTATTTT